This paragraph covers one T cell receptor (beta chain) sequence. What it binds is unknown. The sample is drawn from a study of CD4+ T cells in melanoma. Study results and caveats: A reported correlation linked neoantigen-specific CD4+ T cells to CD8+, macrophage and B cell function.

Germline assignment: CDR1 LNHDA and CDR2 SQIVND (reference sequence). Trimming stripped 7 bases from V and 3 bases from J, with 9 bases between. CDR3 length: 13 residues. This table comes from immunoSEQ multiplex PCR, and its TCRdb copy is limited to in-frame clones, with some not included. The sample has 20,000 to 25,000 clones, roughly four fifths seen once. The V gene is TRBV19, the J gene TRBJ2-2; no clear D gene. Input material: cells from a culture (not recorded whether cultured in vitro). This TCR was sampled from a human donor with melanoma. CDR3 region: CASTNLHTGELFF. Written as DNA, the CDR3 is TGTGCCAGTACTAACCTTCACACCGGGGAGCTGTTTTTT.